Shown below are 4 T cell receptor beta chains from a single sample sequenced in a study of T-cell memory formation after mild COVID-19. From the 5' RACE reads, TCRdb called clonotypes with MiXCR, one entry per CDR3 protein. The sample carries roughly 300,000 distinct CDR3 sequences, approximately 8% recorded once. Sequenced material: PBMCs or a T cell subset sorted from them (not recorded which). The origin of the receptors is a man younger than 30 who had mild COVID-19 (a few samples of this study predate the infection). Cell type and time point are not known.

There are a few counts of this clonotype. CDR3 amino acids: CASQSQGVSGNTIYF. CDR3 in DNA: TGCGCCAGCCAGTCTCAGGGGGTTTCTGGAAACACCATATATTTT. The chain links TRBV5-1 to TRBJ1-3; 7 bases map to TRBD1. CDR1 is SGHRS and CDR2 is YFSETQ in the germline V gene. The trim removed 7 bases at V and 1 base at J, leaving 8 bases unmatched. This CDR3 has 15 residues.

This clonotype came up a few times. The chain has TRBV10-3 and TRBJ2-1; 8 bases match TRBD2. Germline trimming cut 2 bases from V and 0 bases from J; bases unmatched to any gene: 15. This CDR3 contains 20 residues. The germline CDR1 and CDR2 sequences are ENHRY and SYGVKD. The CDR3 coding sequence is TGTGCCATCAGTGAGAATTCTGGGCTAGCGGGTCCGAGCTCCTACAATGAGCAGTTCTTC. Translating gives CAISENSGLAGPSSYNEQFF.

The J gene is TRBJ2-5, the V gene TRBV7-3; no firm D call. Germline V gene sequence: CDR1 SGHTA, CDR2 FQGTGA. The CDR3 covers 13 residues. Trimming cost V 5 bases and J 3 bases, with 10 bases left between them. In DNA form, the CDR3 reads TGTGCCAGCAGCGCCCTGGCCGAAGAGACCCAGTACTTC. It encodes CASSALAEETQYF.

V and J are TRBV11-2 and TRBJ2-1, with 8 bases identical to TRBD2. CDR3 length: 18 amino acids. Germline V gene sequence: CDR1 SGHAT, CDR2 FQNNGV. V lost 5 bases, J lost 10 bases, and 22 bases stayed unmatched. CDR3 nucleotides: TGTGCCAGCAGCCCGAGGATACGGGAGGGGCAGGGGAAAGGCGAGCAGTTCTTC. Translated: CASSPRIREGQGKGEQFF.